Listed here is a single T cell receptor beta chain. The clone's antigen remains unknown. Base quality data are lacking; no much larger clone is found one base away. These data come from a study of T cells in Graves' hyperthyroidism and ophthalmopathy (dated by TCRdb to the late 2010s). Regarding the research as a whole: Peripheral blood samples were taken at initial diagnosis, before any treatment was given. The paper reports TCR Vbeta CDR3 sequencing of some 140 peripheral blood samples: some 41 ophthalmopathy, 70 to 85 hyperthyroidism and approximately 17 progressor patients. The roughly 94 discovery patients were randomly split 7:3 into training and test sets. TCR V-J signatures able to tell the groups apart were searched for in a discovery cohort of 90 to 100 patients, of whom over 40 had Graves' ophthalmopathy and 57 had stable Graves' hyperthyroidism. Whether ophthalmopathy could be predicted prospectively was tested in an independent validation cohort made up of some 20 hyperthyroidism patients plus 17 patients who later progressed to ophthalmopathy. In six Graves' hyperthyroidism patients, the study also compared T-cell repertoires from thyroid tissue with T-cell repertoires from blood. Once sampling was done, hyperthyroidism patients were given methimazole at a starting dose of 30 mg daily, whereas ophthalmopathy patients were given high-dose intravenous methylprednisolone. What the research found in general, with its limitations: During validation, the model predicted progression to ophthalmopathy a median of approximately 6.5 months ahead of onset, with roughly 65% sensitivity and roughly 72% specificity. A model built on a 13 V-J signature distinguished ophthalmopathy from stable hyperthyroidism, reaching around 90% sensitivity and approximately 81% specificity in cross-validation and 80%/75% in testing. No statistical method was used to fix the sample size in advance, and group allocation was not hidden from the investigators. Most expanded thyroid clonotypes (frequency above 0.001) were also detected in blood, suggesting blood repertoires may reflect thyroid immune responses.

Measured from the cysteine to the phenylalanine, the CDR3 is 12 residues long. This entry keeps only the CDR3 DNA: 36 bases, framed from base 1. V drops 3 bases and J drops 8 bases, leaving 12 bases in between. The germline V gene specifies SGDLS as CDR1 and YYNGEE as CDR2. The TCR beta CDR3 regions were amplified from the RNA transcripts. For the first round of RT-PCR on the TCR CDR3, the HTBI primer set was used together with the Qiagen OneStep RT-PCR kit. The libraries were constructed in a second round of multiplex PCR and then size-selected and purified. Libraries were sequenced paired-end with 100 bp reads on an Illumina HiSeq2000. The study's processing was this. SOAPnuke was used to process the raw data, removing reads that contained adapters or uncalled bases, had a mean Phred below 15, or lacked an exact match to the constant primer or identifier. COPE v1.2.5 was used to merge the high-quality paired reads, and each unique nucleotide sequence was defined as a clonotype. MiTCR v1.1 was used to align clonotypes to the IMGT TRBV, TRBD and TRBJ reference segments. Only V-J combinations with frequency above 0.0001, covering 99.2% of repertoires, were analysed. A TCS score was defined as the ratio between F50 (clonal expansion) and ExV (chaos), using BLOSUM62-based TCRdist between CDR3 peptides within each V-J. Welch's t-statistics and random forest reduced fewer than 550 V-J features to roughly 13, which were used in a naive Bayes classifier (R e1071). The raw public reads went through TCRdb reprocessing: fastp at Q25, MiXCR clone calling, in-frame beta chains kept. CDR3 protein duplicates are merged, each entry listing the most common genes and DNA. The V and J calls here are based on TCRdb, not the publication. For this sample the table gives some 460,000 distinct CDR3 sequences, of which around 16% were detected only once. The ten most abundant clones make up around 7.3% of the sample.

A patient counted as having stable Graves' hyperthyroidism if no progression to ophthalmopathy occurred over 18 months of follow-up. The hyperthyroidism patients were between 18 and 65 years old and newly diagnosed, with a disease duration of less than 2 months. Any patient with an uncontrolled infection, another autoimmune disease, pregnancy or lactation was excluded. Clinical symptoms, serum thyroxine and TRAb, thyroid ultrasound, and orbital computed tomography formed the basis for the diagnoses. Ficoll-Paque density gradient centrifugation was used to isolate PBMCs from 10 ml of fresh peripheral blood. Total RNA was extracted using Trizol reagent, and RNA quality was assessed on an Agilent 2100 Bioanalyzer.

The chain is encoded by TRBV9 joined to TRBJ2-7, with no confident D gene call. This sequence was found in a woman aged 18-30 years with Graves' hyperthyroidism. Sequences were obtained from blood. The nucleotide sequence is given as TGTGCCAGCAGCGCAGATCAGGTTAAGCAGTACTTC. The encoded protein is CASSADQVKQYF.